The T cell receptor (beta chain) described here comes from a study of T cells after posttransplantation cyclophosphamide. Assay: immunoSEQ multiplex PCR; the TCRdb copy retains only in-frame clones and omits some. The sample lists some 21,000 clones, 86% occurring once. Methotrexate plus calcineurin inhibitor accompanied controls' myeloablative marrow transplants; sampling was 1 year later. The V end lost 3 bases, the J end lost 7 bases, and 6 bases lay between the germline ends. The germline gives CDR1 GTSNPN, CDR2 SVGIG (reference sequence). CDR3 length: 11 residues. This receptor was taken from a female patient aged 30 to 45 who received an allogeneic stem cell transplant from an unrelated donor, was CMV-positive, and had acute and chronic GVHD. Some T cells may be supplied by the graft donor. The chain carries TRBV30 and TRBJ2-2; D is perhaps TRBD2 (5 bases). The starting material was PBMCs, obtained 362 days after allogeneic stem cell transplant with calcineurin inhibitor and methotrexate. Written as DNA, the CDR3 is TGTGCCTGGAGCGGAGGCGGGGAGCTGTTTTTT. This encodes CAWSGGGELFF.